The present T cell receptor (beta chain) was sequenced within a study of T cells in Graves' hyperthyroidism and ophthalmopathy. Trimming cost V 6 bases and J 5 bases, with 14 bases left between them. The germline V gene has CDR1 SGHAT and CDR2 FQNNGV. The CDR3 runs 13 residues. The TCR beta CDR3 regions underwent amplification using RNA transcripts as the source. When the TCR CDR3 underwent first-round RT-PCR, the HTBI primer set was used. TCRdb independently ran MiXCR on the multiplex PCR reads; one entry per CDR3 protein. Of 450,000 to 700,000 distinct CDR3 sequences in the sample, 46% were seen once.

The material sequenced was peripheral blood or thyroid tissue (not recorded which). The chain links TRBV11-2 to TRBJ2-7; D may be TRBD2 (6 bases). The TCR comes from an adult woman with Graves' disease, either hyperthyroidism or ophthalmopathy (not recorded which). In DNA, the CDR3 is TGTGCCAGCAGTCCTGACGGCGGGAACGAGCAGTACTTC. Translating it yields CASSPDGGNEQYF.